The clone carrying this T cell receptor beta chain has just a few counts. Its antigen is not identified. These data come from a study of T cells in Graves' hyperthyroidism and ophthalmopathy. Findings and limits, study-wide: The model forecast ophthalmopathy, anticipating it by a median about 6.5 months before onset.

The ends lost 5 bases at V and 4 bases at J; junction bases unmatched: 11. The germline gives CDR1 SGHTA, CDR2 FQGTGA. There are 17 residues in the CDR3. Patients with uncontrolled infections, other autoimmune diseases, pregnancy or lactation were excluded. RNA transcripts provided the source from which TCR beta CDR3 regions were amplified. TCR CDR3 regions were first amplified by RT-PCR with HTBI primers. TCRdb reprocessed the multiplex PCR reads with MiXCR, giving one entry per CDR3 protein. This sample has about 560,000 distinct CDR3 sequences, with 46% found just once. Sequencing was done on a sample of peripheral blood or thyroid tissue (not recorded which). The chain links TRBV7-3 to TRBJ2-5, with 12 positions matching TRBD2. The clonotype comes from a woman aged 18-29 years with Graves' hyperthyroidism. The CDR3 nucleotides read TGTGCCAGCAGCAAAAAACGACTAGCGGGAGAGGGAGAGACCCAGTACTTC. It translates to CASSKKRLAGEGETQYF. Using reference TRBV7-3 and TRBJ2-5 for the parts outside the CDR3, the full variable domain is GAGVSQTPSNKVTEKGKYVELRCDPISGHTALYWYRQSLGQGPEFLIYFQGTGAADDSGLPNDRFFAVRPEGSVSTLKIQRTERGDSAVYLCASSKKRLAGEGETQYFGPGTRLLVL.